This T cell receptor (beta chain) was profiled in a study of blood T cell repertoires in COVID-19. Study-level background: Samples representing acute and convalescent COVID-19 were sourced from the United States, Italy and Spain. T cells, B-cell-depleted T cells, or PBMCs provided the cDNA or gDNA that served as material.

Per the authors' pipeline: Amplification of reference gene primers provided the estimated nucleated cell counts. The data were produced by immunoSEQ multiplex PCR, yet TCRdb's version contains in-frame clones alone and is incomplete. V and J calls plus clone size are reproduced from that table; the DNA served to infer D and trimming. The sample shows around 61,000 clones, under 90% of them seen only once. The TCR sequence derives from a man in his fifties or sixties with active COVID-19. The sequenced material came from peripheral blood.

This CDR3 is CASSTLAGDSEQYF. The CDR3 DNA sequence: TGTGCCAGCAGTACCCTAGCGGGAGATTCCGAGCAGTACTTC. The chain couples TRBV28 to TRBJ2-7; the match to TRBD2 covers 10 bases. Germline-derived CDR1 and CDR2 are MDHEN and SYDVKM. The J segment lost 6 bases and the V segment lost 5 bases, leaving 7 bases of the junction unmatched. The CDR3 has 14 amino acids. Based on the CDR3 plus reference TRBV28 and TRBJ2-7, the full variable domain is DVKVTQSSRYLVKRTGEKVFLECVQDMDHENMFWYRQDPGLGLRLIYFSYDVKMKEKGDIPEGYSVSREKKERFSLILESASTNQTSMYLCASSTLAGDSEQYFGPGTRLTVT.